One and the same sample provided the 7 T cell receptor beta chains below, sequenced in a study of blood T cell repertoires in COVID-19 (dated by TCRdb to the early 2020s). The method was the immunoSEQ multiplex PCR assay. The source is immuneACCESS, and TCRdb retained only in-frame sequences with V and J called. Part of the clones is not carried over; for the studies checked, unresolved V genes explain less than half of this, and the remainder is unexplained. The sample table holds 80,000 or so clones, of which around 85% were seen once. Roughly 9.1% of the sample rests with the top ten. Source material: peripheral blood. The receptors shown here come from a man over 45 with COVID-19, enrolled during active disease.

This clone turned up a few times. The V gene is TRBV7-8, the J gene TRBJ1-3, with 7 positions matching TRBD1. The CDR3 sequence is 16 residues long. Germline values: CDR1 SGHVS, CDR2 FQNEAQ. V was clipped by 3 bases and J by 4 bases; unmatched bases: 9. CDR3 region: CASSFLSTGVGNTIYF. The CDR3 DNA follows: TGTGCCAGCAGCTTTTTGTCAACAGGGGTAGGAAACACCATATATTTT.

V gene TRBV23-1 combines with J gene TRBJ2-7, with 7 bases identical to TRBD2. TRBV23-1 is annotated as an ORF whose role is uncertain. Trimming at V came to 6 bases and at J to 0 bases, leaving 26 bases not matched to a gene. The CDR3 runs to 21 residues. The CDR3 is CASRSPNCPLSGASGSYEQYF. CDR3 bases: TGCGCCAGCAGAAGTCCGAATTGCCCCCTCAGCGGGGCTAGCGGCTCCTACGAGCAGTACTTC.

V gene TRBV29-1 combines with J gene TRBJ2-5, with a tentative D call TRBD1 (6 bases). The CDR3 is 13 amino acids. Germline V CDR1 and CDR2: SQVTM, ANQGSEA. V lost 1 base and J 2 bases, leaving 8 bases between the germline ends. CDR3 protein: CSVEGGTQETQYF. The CDR3 DNA follows: TGCAGCGTTGAAGGGGGGACACAAGAGACCCAGTACTTC.

CDR3 amino acids: CASSPRLGGGSDTQYF. The CDR3 nucleotides read TGTGCCAGCAGCCCCAGACTAGGGGGAGGGTCAGATACGCAGTATTTT. V and J are TRBV4-2 and TRBJ2-3; maybe TRBD2 (7 bases). V was pared by 4 bases and J by 4 bases, with 18 bases between. The CDR3 sequence is 16 residues long. CDR1 and CDR2 from the germline V gene are LGHNA and YNFKEQ.

As to this clone: Different DNA sequences within this sample yield the same CDR3. The chain is built from TRBV29-1 and TRBJ2-5; tentatively, D is TRBD2 (7 bases). Trimming cost V 4 bases and J 3 bases, with 12 bases left between them. The germline CDR1 and CDR2 sequences are SQVTM and ANQGSEA. There are 13 residues in the CDR3. CDR3 nucleotides: TGCAGCGTTGGAGGGGGAGGGAAAGAGACCCAGTACTTC. Its translation: CSVGGGGKETQYF.

The chain combines TRBV4-2 with TRBJ2-7; 8 positions match TRBD2. Germline V gene data show CDR1 as LGHNA and CDR2 as YNFKEQ. The length of the CDR3 is 17 residues. The V and J ends lost 0 bases and 2 bases, in that order; junction bases with no gene match: 9. In DNA form, the CDR3 reads TGTGCCAGCAGCCAAGAGAATCGTGGACTAGCAACCTACGAGCAGTACTTC. The encoded protein is CASSQENRGLATYEQYF.

V and J are TRBV19 and TRBJ2-7; tentatively, D is TRBD1 (6 bases). The V end lost 6 bases, the J end lost 0 bases, and 15 bases lay between the germline ends. This CDR3 spans 15 amino acids. Per germline, CDR1 LNHDA and CDR2 SQIVND (reference sequence). The CDR3 sequence is CASSHNRVNSYEQYF. CDR3 sequence (DNA): TGTGCCAGTAGCCACAACAGGGTAAACTCCTACGAGCAGTACTTC.